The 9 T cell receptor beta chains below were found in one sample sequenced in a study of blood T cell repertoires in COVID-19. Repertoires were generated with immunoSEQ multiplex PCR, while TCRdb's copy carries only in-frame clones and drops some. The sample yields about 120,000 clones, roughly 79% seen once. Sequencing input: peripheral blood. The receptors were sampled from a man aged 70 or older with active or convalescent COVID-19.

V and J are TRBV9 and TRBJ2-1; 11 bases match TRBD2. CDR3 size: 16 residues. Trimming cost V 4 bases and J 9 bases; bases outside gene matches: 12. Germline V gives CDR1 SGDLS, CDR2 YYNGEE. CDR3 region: CASSPQVRTSGLEQFF. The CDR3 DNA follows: TGTGCCAGCAGCCCCCAGGTCAGGACTAGCGGGCTTGAGCAGTTCTTC.

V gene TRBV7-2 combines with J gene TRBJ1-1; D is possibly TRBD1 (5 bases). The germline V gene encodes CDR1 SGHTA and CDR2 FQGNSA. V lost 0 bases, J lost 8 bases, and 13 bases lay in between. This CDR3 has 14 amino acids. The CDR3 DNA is TGTGCCAGCAGCTTAGCGGAGGGACGCGCAGAAGCTTTCTTT. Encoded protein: CASSLAEGRAEAFF.

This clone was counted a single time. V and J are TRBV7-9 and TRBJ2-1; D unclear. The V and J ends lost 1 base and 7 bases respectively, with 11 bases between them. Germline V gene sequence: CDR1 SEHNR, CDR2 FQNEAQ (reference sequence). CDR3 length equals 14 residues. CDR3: CASSLVAMKNEQFF. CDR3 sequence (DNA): TGTGCCAGCAGCTTAGTAGCCATGAAGAATGAGCAGTTCTTC.

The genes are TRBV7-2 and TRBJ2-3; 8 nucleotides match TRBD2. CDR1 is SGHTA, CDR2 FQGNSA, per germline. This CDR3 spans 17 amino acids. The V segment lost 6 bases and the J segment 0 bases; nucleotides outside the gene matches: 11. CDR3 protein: CASRSRSGSGSTDTQYF. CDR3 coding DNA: TGTGCCAGCAGGTCTAGGAGCGGGAGTGGTAGCACAGATACGCAGTATTTT. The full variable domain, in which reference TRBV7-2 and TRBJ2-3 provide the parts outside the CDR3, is GAGVSQSPSNKVTEKGKDVELRCDPISGHTALYWYRQSLGQGLEFLIYFQGNSAPDKSGLPSDRFSAERTGGSVSTLTIQRTQQEDSAVYLCASRSRSGSGSTDTQYFGPGTRLTVL.

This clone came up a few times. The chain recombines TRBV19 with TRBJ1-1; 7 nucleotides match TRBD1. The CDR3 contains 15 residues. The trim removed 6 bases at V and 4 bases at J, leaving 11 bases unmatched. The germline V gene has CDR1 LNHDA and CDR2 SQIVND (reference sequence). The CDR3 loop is CASRITRQGITEAFF. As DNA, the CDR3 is TGTGCCAGTAGAATTACTCGACAGGGTATCACTGAAGCTTTCTTT.

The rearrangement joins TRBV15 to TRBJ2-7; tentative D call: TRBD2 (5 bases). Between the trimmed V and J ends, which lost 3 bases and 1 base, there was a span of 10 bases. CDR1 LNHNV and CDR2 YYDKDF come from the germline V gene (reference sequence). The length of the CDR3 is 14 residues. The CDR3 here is CATSSFRGSYEQYF. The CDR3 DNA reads TGTGCCACCAGCAGTTTTCGGGGATCCTACGAGCAGTACTTC.

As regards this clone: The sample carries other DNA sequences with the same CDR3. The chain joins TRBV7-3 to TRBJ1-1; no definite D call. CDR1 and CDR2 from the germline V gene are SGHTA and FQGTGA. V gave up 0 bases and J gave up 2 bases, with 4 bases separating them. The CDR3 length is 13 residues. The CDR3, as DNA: TGTGCCAGCAGCTTAACGAGAAACACTGAAGCTTTCTTT. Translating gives CASSLTRNTEAFF.

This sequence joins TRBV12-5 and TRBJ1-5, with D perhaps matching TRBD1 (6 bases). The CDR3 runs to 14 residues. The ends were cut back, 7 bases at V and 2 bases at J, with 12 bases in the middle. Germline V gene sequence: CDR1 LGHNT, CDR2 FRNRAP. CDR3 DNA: TGTGCTAGTGAAGGGGCAGGGGGCAATCAGCCCCAGCATTTT. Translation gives CASEGAGGNQPQHF.

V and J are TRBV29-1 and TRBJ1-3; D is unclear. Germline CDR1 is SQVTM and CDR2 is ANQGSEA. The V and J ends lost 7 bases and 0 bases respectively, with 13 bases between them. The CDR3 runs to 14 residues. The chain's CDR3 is CSALTGSSGNTIYF. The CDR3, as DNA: TGCAGCGCCCTGACGGGGTCCTCTGGAAACACCATATATTTT.